A selection of T cell receptor beta chains follows, all from one sample in a study of shared clonotypes between healthy human individuals. Assay used: immunoSEQ multiplex PCR; TCRdb lists only in-frame clones, some missing. The sample yields more than 2 million clones, around 95% seen once. The sample consisted of naive CD4+ T cells sorted from blood. Receptors originate from a man younger than 35 in good health. CDR3s include the opening cysteine and the closing phenylalanine or tryptophan. The D gene is left open where the match is weak. Size is stated for part of the rows, as once, few or many counts, or as a class when the clone is expanded.

TRBJ1-6 | TRBV6-5 | . | TRBD1 | TGTGCCAGTCAAGACAGGGGGCTATCACCCCTCCACTTT | CASQDRGLSPLHF
TRBJ1-1 | TRBV30 | . | . | TGTGCCTGGAGTGGTGGGGGGACTGAAGCTTTCTTT | CAWSGGGTEAFF
TRBJ1-1 | TRBV5-1 | . | TRBD1 | TGCGCCAGCAGCTTTGGGGACAGGGGTGGCACTGAAGCTTTCTTT | CASSFGDRGGTEAFF
TRBJ1-5 | TRBV27 | . | . | TGTGCCAGCAGGAGGGGGGACAGCAATCAGCCCCAGCATTTT | CASRRGDSNQPQHF
TRBJ2-3 | TRBV6-6 | . | . | TGTGCCAGCAGTCCCGCCGTGAAGAGCACAGATACGCAGTATTTT | CASSPAVKSTDTQYF
TRBJ1-5 | TRBV28 | . | TRBD1 | TGTGCCAGCAGTACCGGGACAGGGGCCAATCAGCCCCAGCATTTT | CASSTGTGANQPQHF
TRBJ2-7 | TRBV7-9 | . | . | TGTGCCAGCAGCCCCGGGCCCCAAGGGTCCTACGAGCAGTACTTC | CASSPGPQGSYEQYF
TRBJ1-5 | TRBV5-5 | . | TRBD1 | TGTGCCAGCAGCACTTCAACAGGGGGCTCTCAGCCCCAGCATTTT | CASSTSTGGSQPQHF
TRBJ2-7 | TRBV30 | . | . | TGTGCCTGGAGTAGCAAGGGGGGAGGAAAGCAGTACTTC | CAWSSKGGGKQYF
TRBJ1-2 | TRBV9 | . | . | TGTGCCAGCAGCGCAATCCCATCCGGGCAGGGGAACTATGGCTACACCTTC | CASSAIPSGQGNYGYTF
TRBJ1-1 | TRBV10-2 | . | . | TGCGCCAGCAGTGAGTCTGGCACGAACACTGAAGCTTTCTTT | CASSESGTNTEAFF
TRBJ2-7 | TRBV11-2 | . | TRBD2 | TGTGCCAGCAGCTATAGCGGGAGTCTTTACGAGCAGTACTTC | CASSYSGSLYEQYF
TRBJ2-2 | TRBV10-3 | . | . | TGTGCCACAGACCAAGGTGGGACCGGGGAGCTGTTTTTT | CATDQGGTGELFF
TRBJ1-6 | TRBV11-2 | once | TRBD1 | TGTGCCAGCAGCTTAGGACTCCAAGGGGGCTCACCCCTCCACTTT | CASSLGLQGGSPLHF
TRBJ2-6 | TRBV6-4 | . | . | TGTGCCAGCAGTGCTCTGAGCACACGACAAAGTCGGGCCAACGTCCTGACTTTC | CASSALSTRQSRANVLTF
TRBJ2-7 | TRBV10-3 | . | TRBD1 | TGTGCCATCAGAGAAAGTTCCGGGACAGGGCATGGGTACGAGCAGTACTTC | CAIRESSGTGHGYEQYF
TRBJ2-4 | TRBV7-9 | . | . | TGTGCCAGCTCCGATTCTCGACAGCTAGCCAAAAACATTCAGTACTTC | CASSDSRQLAKNIQYF